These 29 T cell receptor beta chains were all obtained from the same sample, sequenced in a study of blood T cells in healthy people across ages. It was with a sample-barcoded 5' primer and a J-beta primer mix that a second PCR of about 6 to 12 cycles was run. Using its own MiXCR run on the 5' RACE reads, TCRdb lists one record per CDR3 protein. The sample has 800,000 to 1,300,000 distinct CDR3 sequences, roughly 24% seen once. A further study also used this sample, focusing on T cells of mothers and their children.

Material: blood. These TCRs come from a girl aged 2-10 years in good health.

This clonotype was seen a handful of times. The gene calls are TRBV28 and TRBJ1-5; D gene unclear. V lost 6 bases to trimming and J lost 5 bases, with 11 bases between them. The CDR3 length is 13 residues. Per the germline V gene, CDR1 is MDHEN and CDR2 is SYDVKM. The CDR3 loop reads CASRWQPDQPQHF. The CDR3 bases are TGTGCCAGCAGATGGCAGCCCGATCAGCCCCAGCATTTT.

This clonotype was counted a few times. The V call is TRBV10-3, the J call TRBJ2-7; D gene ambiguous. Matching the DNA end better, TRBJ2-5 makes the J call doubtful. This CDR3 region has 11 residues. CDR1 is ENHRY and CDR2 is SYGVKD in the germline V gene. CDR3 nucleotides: TGTGCCACCCAAGGGATGGGGACCCAGTACTTC. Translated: CATQGMGTQYF.

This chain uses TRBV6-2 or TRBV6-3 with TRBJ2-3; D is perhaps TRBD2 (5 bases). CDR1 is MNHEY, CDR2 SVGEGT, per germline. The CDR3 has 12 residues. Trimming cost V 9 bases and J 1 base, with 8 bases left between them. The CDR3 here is CASNSGTDTQYF. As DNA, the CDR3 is TGTGCCAGTAATAGCGGCACAGATACGCAGTATTTT.

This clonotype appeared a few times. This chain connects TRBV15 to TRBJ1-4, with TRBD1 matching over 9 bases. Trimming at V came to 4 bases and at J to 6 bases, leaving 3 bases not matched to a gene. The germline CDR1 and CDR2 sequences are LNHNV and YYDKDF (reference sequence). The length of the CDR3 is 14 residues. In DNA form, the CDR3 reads TGTGCCACCAGCAAGGGACAGGGATATGAAAAACTGTTTTTT. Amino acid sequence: CATSKGQGYEKLFF.

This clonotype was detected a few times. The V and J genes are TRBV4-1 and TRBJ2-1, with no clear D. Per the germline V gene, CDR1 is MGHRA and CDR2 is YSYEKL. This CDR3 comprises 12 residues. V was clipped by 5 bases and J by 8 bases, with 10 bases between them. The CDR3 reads CASSSRHDEQFF. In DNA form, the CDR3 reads TGCGCCAGCAGCTCTCGACACGATGAGCAGTTCTTC.

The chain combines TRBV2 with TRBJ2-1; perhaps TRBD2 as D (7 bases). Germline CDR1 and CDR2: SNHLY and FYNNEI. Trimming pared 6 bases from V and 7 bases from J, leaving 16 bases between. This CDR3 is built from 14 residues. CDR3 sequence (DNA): TGTGCCAGCAGAGACAGGACTAGTCGAAATGAGCAGTTCTTC. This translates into CASRDRTSRNEQFF.

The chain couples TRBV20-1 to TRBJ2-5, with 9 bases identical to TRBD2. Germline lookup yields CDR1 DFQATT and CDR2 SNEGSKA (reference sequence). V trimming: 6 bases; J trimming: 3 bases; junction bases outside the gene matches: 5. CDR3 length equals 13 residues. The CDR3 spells CSAPVAGEETQYF. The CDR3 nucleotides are TGCAGTGCCCCAGTAGCGGGGGAAGAGACCCAGTACTTC.

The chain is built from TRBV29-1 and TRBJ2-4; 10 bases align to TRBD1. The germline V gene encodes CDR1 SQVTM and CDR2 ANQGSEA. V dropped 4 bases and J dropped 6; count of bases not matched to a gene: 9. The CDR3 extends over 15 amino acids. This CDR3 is CSVVRQGARVNIQYF. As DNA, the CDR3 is TGCAGCGTTGTACGACAGGGGGCGAGAGTAAACATTCAGTACTTC. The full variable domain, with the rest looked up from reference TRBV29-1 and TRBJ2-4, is SAVISQKPSRDICQRGTSLTIQCQVDSQVTMMFWYRQQPGQSLTLIATANQGSEATYESGFVIDKFPISRPNLTFSTLTVSNMSPEDSSIYLCSVVRQGARVNIQYFGAGTRLSVL.

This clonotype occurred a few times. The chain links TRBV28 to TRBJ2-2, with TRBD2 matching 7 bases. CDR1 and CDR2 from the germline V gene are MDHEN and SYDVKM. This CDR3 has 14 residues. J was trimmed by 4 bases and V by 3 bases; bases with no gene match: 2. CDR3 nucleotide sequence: TGTGCCAGCAGTTTGACTAGCCCCACCGGGGAGCTGTTTTTT. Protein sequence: CASSLTSPTGELFF.

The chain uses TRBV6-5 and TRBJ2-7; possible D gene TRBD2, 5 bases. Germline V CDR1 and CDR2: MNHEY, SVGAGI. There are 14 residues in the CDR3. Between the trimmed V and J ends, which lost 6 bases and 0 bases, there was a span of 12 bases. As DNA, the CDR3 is TGTGCCAGCAGCCAGCCGGGGTACTCCTACGAGCAGTACTTC. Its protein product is CASSQPGYSYEQYF.

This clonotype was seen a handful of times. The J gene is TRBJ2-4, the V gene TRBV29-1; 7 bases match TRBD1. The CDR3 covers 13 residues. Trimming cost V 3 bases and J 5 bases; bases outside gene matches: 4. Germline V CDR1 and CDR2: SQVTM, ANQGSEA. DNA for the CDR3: TGCAGCGTTGAGCCCGGGACAGAAAACATTCAGTACTTC. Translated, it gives CSVEPGTENIQYF. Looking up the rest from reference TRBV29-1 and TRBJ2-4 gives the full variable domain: SAVISQKPSRDICQRGTSLTIQCQVDSQVTMMFWYRQQPGQSLTLIATANQGSEATYESGFVIDKFPISRPNLTFSTLTVSNMSPEDSSIYLCSVEPGTENIQYFGAGTRLSVL.

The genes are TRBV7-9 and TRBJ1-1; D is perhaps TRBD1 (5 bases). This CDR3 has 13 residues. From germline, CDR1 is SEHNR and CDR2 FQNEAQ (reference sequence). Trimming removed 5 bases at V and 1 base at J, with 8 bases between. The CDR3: CASSEDKNTEAFF. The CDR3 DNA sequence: TGTGCCAGCAGCGAGGACAAGAACACTGAAGCTTTCTTT. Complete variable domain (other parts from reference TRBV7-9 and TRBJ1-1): DTGVSQNPRHKITKRGQNVTFRCDPISEHNRLYWYRQTLGQGPEFLTYFQNEAQLEKSRLLSDRFSAERPKGSFSTLEIQRTEQGDSAMYLCASSEDKNTEAFFGQGTRLTVV.

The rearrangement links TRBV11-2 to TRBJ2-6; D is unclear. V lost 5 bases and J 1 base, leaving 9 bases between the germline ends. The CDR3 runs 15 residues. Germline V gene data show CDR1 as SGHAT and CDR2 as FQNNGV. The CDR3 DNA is TGTGCCAGCAGCATAGGTTTGTCTGGGGCCAACGTCCTGACTTTC. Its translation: CASSIGLSGANVLTF.

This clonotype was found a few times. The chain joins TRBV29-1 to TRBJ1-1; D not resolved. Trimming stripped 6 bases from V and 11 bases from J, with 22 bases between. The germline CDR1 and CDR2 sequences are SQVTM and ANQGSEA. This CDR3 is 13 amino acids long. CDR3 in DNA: TGCAGCGTGGTTTCCGGGCCTCTACTTGGGGCTTTCTTT. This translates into CSVVSGPLLGAFF.

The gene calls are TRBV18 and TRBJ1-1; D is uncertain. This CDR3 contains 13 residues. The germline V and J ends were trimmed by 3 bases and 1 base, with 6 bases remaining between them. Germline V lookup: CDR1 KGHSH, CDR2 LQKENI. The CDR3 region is CASSPFPNTEAFF. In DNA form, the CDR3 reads TGTGCCAGCTCACCTTTTCCGAACACTGAAGCTTTCTTT.

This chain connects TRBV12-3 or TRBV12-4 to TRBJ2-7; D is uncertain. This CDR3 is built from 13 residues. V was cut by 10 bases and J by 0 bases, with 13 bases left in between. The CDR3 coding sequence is TGTGCCACCCGAACAGATTTCTCCTACGAGCAGTACTTC. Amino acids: CATRTDFSYEQYF.

The CDR3 DNA follows: TGTGCCACCAGCTCAACACTAGGAACAAGTGAGCAGTTCTTC. Its translation: CATSSTLGTSEQFF. This chain connects TRBV15 to TRBJ2-1; tentative D call: TRBD2 (5 bases). Germline V lookup: CDR1 LNHNV, CDR2 YYDKDF (reference sequence). The CDR3 spans 14 residues. V shed 5 bases and J shed 9 bases, with 17 bases lying between them.

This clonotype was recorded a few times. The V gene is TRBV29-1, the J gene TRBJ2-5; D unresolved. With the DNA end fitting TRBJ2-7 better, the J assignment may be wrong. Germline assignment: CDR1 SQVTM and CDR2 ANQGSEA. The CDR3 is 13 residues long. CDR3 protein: CSVYRHLSYEQYF. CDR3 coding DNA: TGCAGCGTATATCGACATTTAAGTTACGAGCAGTACTTC.

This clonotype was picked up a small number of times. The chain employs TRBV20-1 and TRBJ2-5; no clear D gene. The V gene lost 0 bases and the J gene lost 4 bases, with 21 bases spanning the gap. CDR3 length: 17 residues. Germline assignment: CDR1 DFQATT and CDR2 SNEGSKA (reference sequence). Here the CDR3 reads CSARDLIRVGSGETQYF. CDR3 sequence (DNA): TGCAGTGCTAGAGATCTCATTCGAGTAGGCTCAGGAGAGACCCAGTACTTC.

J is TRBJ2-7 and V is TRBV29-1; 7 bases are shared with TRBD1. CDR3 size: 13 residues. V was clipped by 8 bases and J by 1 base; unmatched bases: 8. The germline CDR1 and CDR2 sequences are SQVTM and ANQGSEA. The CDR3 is CSFLQGPSYEQYF. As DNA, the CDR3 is TGCAGCTTCCTACAGGGGCCTTCCTACGAGCAGTACTTC.

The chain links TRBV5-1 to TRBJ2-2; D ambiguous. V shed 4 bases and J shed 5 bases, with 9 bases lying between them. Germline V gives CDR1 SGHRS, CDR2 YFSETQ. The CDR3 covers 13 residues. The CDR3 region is CASSQQPTGELFF. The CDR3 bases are TGCGCCAGCAGCCAACAGCCTACCGGGGAGCTGTTTTTT.

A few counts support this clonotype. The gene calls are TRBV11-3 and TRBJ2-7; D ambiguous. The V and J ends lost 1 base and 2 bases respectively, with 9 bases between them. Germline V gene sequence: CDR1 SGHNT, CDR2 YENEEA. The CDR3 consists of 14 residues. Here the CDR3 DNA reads TGTGCCAGCAGCTTAGTTCAGGAGACCTACGAGCAGTACTTC. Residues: CASSLVQETYEQYF.

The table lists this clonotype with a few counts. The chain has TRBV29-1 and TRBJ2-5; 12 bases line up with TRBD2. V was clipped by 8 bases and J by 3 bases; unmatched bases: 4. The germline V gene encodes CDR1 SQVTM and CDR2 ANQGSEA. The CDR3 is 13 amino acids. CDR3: CSSRTSGKETQYF. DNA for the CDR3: TGCAGCTCCCGGACTAGCGGGAAAGAGACCCAGTACTTC.

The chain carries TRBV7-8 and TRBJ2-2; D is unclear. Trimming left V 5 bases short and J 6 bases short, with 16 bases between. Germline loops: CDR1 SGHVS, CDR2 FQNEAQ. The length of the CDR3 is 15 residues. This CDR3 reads CASSPILFGPGELFF. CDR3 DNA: TGTGCCAGCAGCCCCATTCTTTTCGGCCCCGGGGAGCTGTTTTTT.

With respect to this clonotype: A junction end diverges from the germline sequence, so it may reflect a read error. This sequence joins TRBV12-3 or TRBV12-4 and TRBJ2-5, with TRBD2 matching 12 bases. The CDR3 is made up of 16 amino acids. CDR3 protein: CVSRRVGTSGLETQYF. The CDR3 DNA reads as TGTGTCAGCAGGAGGGTGGGGACTAGCGGGTTGGAGACCCAGTACTTC.

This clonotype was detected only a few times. CDR3 sequence reads: CASSQDQGTGSYGYTF. The CDR3 DNA is TGCGCCAGCAGCCAAGATCAAGGGACAGGTTCCTATGGCTACACCTTC. The genes are TRBV4-1 and TRBJ1-2, with TRBD1 identical over 8 bases. The germline V gene has CDR1 MGHRA and CDR2 YSYEKL. The CDR3 sequence is 16 residues long. The V segment lost 0 bases and the J segment 4 bases; nucleotides outside the gene matches: 7.

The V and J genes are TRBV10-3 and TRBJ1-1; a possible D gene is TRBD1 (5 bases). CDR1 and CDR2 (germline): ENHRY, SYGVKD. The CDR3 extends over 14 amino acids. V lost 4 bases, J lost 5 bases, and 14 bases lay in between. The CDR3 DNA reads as TGTGCCATCAGTGGGCTCAGGGAAAGGACTGAAGCTTTCTTT. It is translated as CAISGLRERTEAFF.

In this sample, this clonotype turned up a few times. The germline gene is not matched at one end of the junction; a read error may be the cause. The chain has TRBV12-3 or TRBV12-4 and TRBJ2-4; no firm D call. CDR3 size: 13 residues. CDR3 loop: CASSGRSKNVQYF. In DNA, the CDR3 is TGTGCCAGCAGTGGACGGTCCAAAAACGTTCAGTACTTC.

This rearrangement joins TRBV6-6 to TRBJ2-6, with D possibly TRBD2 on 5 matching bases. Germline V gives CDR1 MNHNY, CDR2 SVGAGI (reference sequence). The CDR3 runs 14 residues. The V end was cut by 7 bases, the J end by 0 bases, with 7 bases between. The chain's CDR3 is CASTGYSGANVLTF. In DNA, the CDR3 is TGTGCCAGCACGGGGTACTCTGGGGCCAACGTCCTGACTTTC.